Listed here is a single T cell receptor beta chain. Its target antigen remains unknown. One base away there is no much larger clone; base qualities are not given. The CDR3 has 12 amino acids, counting the end cysteine and phenylalanine. CDR3 DNA is the only sequence kept; it has 36 bases, read in frame from the first base. Between the V and J ends, shortened by 3 bases and 9 bases respectively, the junction contains 10 bases. The germline V gene encodes CDR1 SNHLY and CDR2 FYNNEI. The treatment or condition label of this sample denotes: oral pan-JAK inhibitor, 5-10 mg twice daily. Peripheral blood and lesional scalp punch biopsies were obtained from patients with alopecia areata. After PBMCs were isolated by density centrifugation and stained for CD3, CD4 and CD8, a FACSAria was used to sort CD4+ and CD8+ T cells. The data were taken from a study of CD8+ T cells in alopecia areata (dated by TCRdb to the late 2010s). For the wider study: Treated patients were enrolled in an open-label pilot trial of oral tofacitinib at 5 to 10 mg twice daily for moderate-to-severe alopecia areata. Tofacitinib was given for 6 to 18 months, followed by 6 months of follow-up off drug to assess delayed response and recurrence. The SALT score, which quantifies the percentage of affected scalp surface area, was used to measure disease severity in treated patients. High-throughput TCRbeta sequencing was used to examine T cell clonal expansion in alopecia areata in both the C3H/HeJ mouse model and human patients. Scalp tissue and sorted CD4+ and CD8+ peripheral blood T cells from patchy and totalis/universalis alopecia areata patients and from healthy controls were covered by human TCRbeta sequencing. Biopsies were taken from tofacitinib-treated patients at baseline and again at 4 and 24 weeks into treatment, and several of those patients also had a later scalp biopsy. Scalp clonality was compared across normal scalp (n=4), patchy alopecia areata scalp (n=8), and alopecia totalis/universalis scalp (n=8). RNA was obtained with the PAXgene miRNA kit for fixed scalp, the miRNeasy kit for PBMCs, and the RNeasy kit for mouse skin. TCRbeta CDR3 regions were amplified by immunoSEQ multiplex PCR with 35 Vbeta forward and 13 Jbeta reverse primers. Overall study results and their limits: Because the treated cohort was small and had just a single nonresponder, larger studies are needed to establish links between baseline CD8+ expansion and response. TCR sequences shared between patients were less clear than in mice, possibly partly because of HLA diversity in the patient population. Tofacitinib significantly lowered scalp clonality and the number of expanded CD8+ clones among the top 100 scalp clones. Compared with normal scalp, lesional scalp, particularly in alopecia totalis/universalis, had higher clonality and more expanded CD8+ clones, which suggests antigenic drive. Many expanded lesional clones were found to persist in scalp and blood during tofacitinib treatment, and relapse after treatment cessation may be partly explained by this persistence. Unlike mouse skin, where gammadelta T cells dominate, normal human skin contains resident alphabeta T cells that get sequenced too, which complicates analysis of the scalp TCR repertoire.

Library preparation employed the immunoSEQ multiplex PCR assay. RNA was extracted from all samples and reverse transcribed into cDNA as template for TCR sequencing. SuperScript III was used for first-strand cDNA synthesis, primed with a 2:1 mix of oligo-dT and random hexamers. A synthetic immune receptor repertoire was used to measure amplification bias, and any remaining bias was corrected computationally. Per the authors' processing: Raw reads were preprocessed for error removal, and CDR3 was defined according to IMGT conventions as running from the conserved cysteine to phenylalanine. To get clonality, Shannon entropy was normalized by log2 of the number of productive unique TCRs and the result was subtracted from 1. Whether each scalp clone was CD4 or CD8 was inferred by checking scalp TCRbeta sequences against the CD4 and CD8 repertoires from sorted blood. TCRdb took this table from immuneACCESS and kept in-frame rearrangements with V and J called. Such tables lack part of the clones; where checked against another copy, unresolved V genes explain under half of the gap, and the rest is unexplained. That table is the source of V, J and clone size, and D and trimming were worked out from the DNA. In all, the sample holds about 270,000 clones, and 45% to 70% of those were seen once. In total, the top ten clones hold 0.8% to 1% of the sample.

This sequence originates from a human donor with alopecia areata. The material was CD4+ T cells sorted from blood, obtained at week 52, from a patient treated with tofacitinib. The V and J segments used are TRBV2 and TRBJ2-3; too little of a D gene remains to name it. The nucleotides read TGTGCCAGCAGTGATTGGGTCGGCACGCAGTATTTT. It translates to CASSDWVGTQYF.